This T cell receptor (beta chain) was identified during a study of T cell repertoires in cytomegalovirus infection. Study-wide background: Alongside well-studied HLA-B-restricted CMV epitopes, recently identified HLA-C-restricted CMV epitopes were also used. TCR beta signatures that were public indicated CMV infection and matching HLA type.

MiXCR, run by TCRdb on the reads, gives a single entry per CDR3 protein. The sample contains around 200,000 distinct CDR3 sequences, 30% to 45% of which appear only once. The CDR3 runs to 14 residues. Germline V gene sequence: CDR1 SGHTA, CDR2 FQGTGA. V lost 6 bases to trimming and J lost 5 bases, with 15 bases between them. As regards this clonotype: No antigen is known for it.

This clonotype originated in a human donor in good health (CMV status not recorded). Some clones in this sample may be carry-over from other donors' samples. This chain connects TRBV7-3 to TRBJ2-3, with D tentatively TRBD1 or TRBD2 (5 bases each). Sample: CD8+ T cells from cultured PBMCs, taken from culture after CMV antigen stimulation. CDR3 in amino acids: CASSERGGGDTQYF. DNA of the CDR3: TGTGCCAGCAGTGAGAGGGGTGGCGGAGATACGCAGTATTTT.